These 22 T cell receptor beta chains share one sample of origin, sequenced in a study of blood T cell dynamics during melanoma immunotherapy. Repertoires were generated with immunoSEQ multiplex PCR, while TCRdb's copy carries only in-frame clones and drops some. This sample carries roughly 23,000 clones, roughly 89% of them seen once, and the ten largest clones take 0.95% to 1.5%. Indicated time point: pre-treatment baseline. The specimen comprised blood, sampled from a patient treated with checkpoint blockade. The receptors stem from a human donor with melanoma.

This clone was seen a few times. The rearrangement links TRBV19 to TRBJ1-5, with 9 bases fitting TRBD1. CDR1 LNHDA and CDR2 SQIVND come from the germline V gene (reference sequence). The CDR3 has 13 amino acids. With V trimmed by 7 bases and J by 4 bases, 2 bases remained unmatched. CDR3 bases: TGTGCCAGTAACGGACAGGGGAATCAGCCCCAGCATTTT. Encoded protein: CASNGQGNQPQHF. The entire variable domain, with the rest obtained from reference TRBV19 and TRBJ1-5, is as follows: DGGITQSPKYLFRKEGQNVTLSCEQNLNHDAMYWYRQDPGQGLRLIYYSQIVNDFQKGDIAEGYSVSREKKESFPLTVTSAQKNPTAFYLCASNGQGNQPQHFGDGTRLSIL.

V is TRBV7-8 and J is TRBJ2-7, with D maybe TRBD1 (5 bases). This CDR3 has 14 amino acids. The germline V and J ends were trimmed by 3 bases and 6 bases, with 15 bases remaining between them. Germline assignment: CDR1 SGHVS and CDR2 FQNEAQ. CDR3 DNA: TGTGCCAGCAGCTTTGGTCTCAGGGCCCTCGAGCAGTACTTC. Protein sequence: CASSFGLRALEQYF.

This clone was seen more than once but under ten times. The chain is built from TRBV30 and TRBJ1-3; 7 nucleotides agree with TRBD1. V lost 7 bases, J lost 4 bases, and 13 bases stayed unmatched. The CDR3 loop spans 15 amino acids. Germline CDR1 GTSNPN, CDR2 SVGIG (reference sequence). The CDR3 spells CAYGGQQIIGNTIYF. CDR3 DNA: TGTGCCTATGGGGGACAGCAAATTATCGGAAACACCATATATTTT.

The chain uses TRBV14 and TRBJ1-1; a weak D match, TRBD1 (5 bases). Germline CDR1 and CDR2: SGHDN and FVKESK. Trimming pared 4 bases from V and 1 base from J, leaving 13 bases between. CDR3 length: 15 amino acids. The CDR3 sequence: CASSRSRGTNTEAFF. Here the CDR3 DNA reads TGTGCCAGCAGCCGAAGTAGGGGAACGAACACTGAAGCTTTCTTT.

This chain uses TRBV5-8 with TRBJ2-2, with TRBD1 matching 8 bases. Germline values: CDR1 SGHTS, CDR2 YDEGEE. The CDR3 sequence is 18 residues long. V dropped 4 bases and J dropped 5; count of bases not matched to a gene: 16. CDR3 DNA: TGTGCCAGCAGCCCCCCTCAGGGGGCTGGAGGTCGGACCGGGGAGCTGTTTTTT. Translation: CASSPPQGAGGRTGELFF.

The rearrangement links TRBV30 to TRBJ2-2, with TRBD2 identical over 7 bases. Germline-derived CDR1 and CDR2 are GTSNPN and SVGIG (reference sequence). The CDR3 runs to 14 residues. V shed 4 bases, J shed 5 bases, and the junction held 7 bases outside the gene matches. CDR3 nucleotide sequence: TGTGCCTGGAACCCGACTAGCCTGACCGGGGAGCTGTTTTTT. Protein sequence: CAWNPTSLTGELFF.

This clone was counted once. This chain joins TRBV11-3 and TRBJ1-1; D is perhaps TRBD1 (5 bases). Trimming shortened V by 5 bases and J by 4 bases, and 14 bases separated the two germline ends. Per germline, CDR1 SGHNT and CDR2 YENEEA. This CDR3 is built from 14 residues. Written as DNA, the CDR3 is TGTGCCAGCAGCCTAAGCGGGGCAAGCACTGAAGCTTTCTTT. It yields the protein CASSLSGASTEAFF.

CDR3 region: CASSEASVNTEAFF. The CDR3 DNA sequence: TGTGCCAGCAGTGAAGCTTCGGTGAACACTGAAGCTTTCTTT. The chain is built from TRBV6-1 and TRBJ1-1; D unresolved. Germline V gene sequence: CDR1 MNHNS, CDR2 SASEGT. This CDR3 has 14 residues. Trimming left V 0 bases short and J 0 bases short, with 5 bases between.

As to this clone: Distinct nucleotide sequences in the sample also encode this CDR3. This rearrangement joins TRBV12-5 to TRBJ2-1; D is undetermined. The germline gives CDR1 LGHNT, CDR2 FRNRAP. Trimming pared 0 bases from V and 8 bases from J, leaving 5 bases between. There are 12 residues in the CDR3. The CDR3 is CASGLVRDEQFF. The CDR3 region has the DNA TGTGCTAGTGGTTTGGTACGCGATGAGCAGTTCTTC.

The chain carries TRBV10-1 and TRBJ2-6; D uncertain. V shed 2 bases and J shed 4 bases, with 3 bases lying between them. Germline lookup yields CDR1 WNHNN and CDR2 SYGVQD (reference sequence). The CDR3 is 13 amino acids. CDR3 in amino acids: CASSEAGANVLTF. In nucleotides, the CDR3 is TGCGCCAGCAGTGAGGCGGGGGCCAACGTCCTGACTTTC.

The chain uses TRBV15 and TRBJ1-2, with D tentatively TRBD1 (5 bases). Trimming took off 6 bases at V and 10 bases at J, with 21 bases between the two ends. Germline V CDR1 and CDR2: LNHNV, YYDKDF (reference sequence). This CDR3 has 14 amino acids. The CDR3 protein is CATRPGISGGIYTF. The CDR3 DNA sequence: TGTGCCACCAGGCCGGGGATTTCGGGGGGAATCTACACCTTC.

The chain joins TRBV30 to TRBJ1-1, with TRBD1 as a possible D gene (5 bases). The CDR3 has 14 residues. Trimming removed 0 bases at V and 0 bases at J, with 8 bases between. CDR1 and CDR2 (germline): GTSNPN, SVGIG (reference sequence). The CDR3 spells CAWSVAGLNTEAFF. The CDR3 DNA sequence: TGTGCCTGGAGTGTAGCGGGACTGAACACTGAAGCTTTCTTT.

This chain uses TRBV2 with TRBJ2-2; the D gene is possibly TRBD2 (5 bases). V was shortened by 4 bases and J by 3 bases, with 21 bases between the two germline ends. Germline CDR1 and CDR2: SNHLY and FYNNEI. There are 18 residues in the CDR3. The CDR3 sequence: CASSGGLLDTSHTGELFF. The DNA of the CDR3 is TGTGCCAGCAGTGGTGGGTTACTAGACACTTCCCACACCGGGGAGCTGTTTTTT.

The J gene is TRBJ1-3, the V gene TRBV5-4; maybe TRBD1 (5 bases). Germline loops: CDR1 SGHNT, CDR2 YYREEE (reference sequence). The germline V and J ends were trimmed by 5 bases and 2 bases, with 11 bases remaining between them. The CDR3 runs to 14 residues. This CDR3 is CASRDQGTGNTIYF. For the CDR3, the DNA is TGTGCCAGCAGGGATCAGGGAACTGGAAACACCATATATTTT. Using reference TRBV5-4 and TRBJ1-3 for the parts outside the CDR3, the full variable domain is ETGVTQSPTHLIKTRGQQVTLRCSSQSGHNTVSWYQQALGQGPQFIFQYYREEENGRGNFPPRFSGLQFPNYSSELNVNALELDDSALYLCASRDQGTGNTIYFGEGSWLTVV.

The chain recombines TRBV6-5 with TRBJ2-7; perhaps TRBD2 as D (5 bases). The CDR3 is 12 amino acids. Germline loops: CDR1 MNHEY, CDR2 SVGAGI. Trimming pared 6 bases from V and 6 bases from J, leaving 12 bases between. In nucleotides, the CDR3 is TGTGCCAGCAGGACTCGGGCGGGCGAGCAGTACTTC. Translating gives CASRTRAGEQYF.

The gene calls are TRBV9 and TRBJ2-7; tentative D call: TRBD1 (6 bases). CDR1 is SGDLS, CDR2 YYNGEE, per germline. The ends were cut back, 3 bases at V and 3 bases at J, with 10 bases in the middle. The CDR3 is made up of 13 amino acids. CDR3 sequence reads: CASSGRDNYEQYF. The CDR3 DNA reads as TGTGCCAGCAGCGGTAGGGACAACTACGAGCAGTACTTC.

This clone was observed once. This chain joins TRBV19 and TRBJ2-7, with TRBD1 identical over 7 bases. V was clipped by 3 bases and J by 2 bases; unmatched bases: 1. Germline CDR1 LNHDA, CDR2 SQIVND (reference sequence). This CDR3 spans 13 amino acids. The CDR3: CASSIGTAYEQYF. CDR3 bases: TGTGCCAGTAGTATCGGGACAGCCTACGAGCAGTACTTC.

The J gene is TRBJ1-1, the V gene TRBV7-8; 12 bases align to TRBD1. Germline CDR1 reads SGHVS; CDR2 reads FQNEAQ. The CDR3 length is 17 residues. Trimming cost V 5 bases and J 5 bases; bases outside gene matches: 12. The CDR3 spells CASSRPNWDRGRTEAFF. The CDR3 nucleotides read TGTGCCAGCAGCCGGCCGAACTGGGACAGGGGGCGGACTGAAGCTTTCTTT.

The chain combines TRBV7-3 with TRBJ1-3; no clear D gene. Germline CDR1 SGHTA, CDR2 FQGTGA. Trimming pared 3 bases from V and 7 bases from J, leaving 7 bases between. The CDR3 covers 12 residues. The CDR3 region is CASSFPGNTIYF. The CDR3 DNA follows: TGTGCCAGCAGCTTCCCGGGGAACACCATATATTTT.

This chain uses TRBV6-6 with TRBJ2-5, with 8 positions matching TRBD1. Near its end, the DNA agrees better with TRBJ2-7, so the J call may be wrong. Germline CDR1 and CDR2: MNHNY and SVGAGI (reference sequence). The CDR3 totals 13 residues. This CDR3 is CASAPDRGNEQYF. The CDR3 DNA sequence: TGTGCCAGCGCGCCCGACAGGGGTAACGAGCAGTACTTC.

The J gene is TRBJ2-7, the V gene TRBV6-5; maybe TRBD1 (6 bases). Germline lookup yields CDR1 MNHEY and CDR2 SVGAGI. Trimming pared 6 bases from V and 1 base from J, leaving 13 bases between. The CDR3 contains 14 residues. The CDR3 region has the DNA TGTGCCAGCAGCCGGGACATACGTTCCTACGAGCAGTACTTC. It is translated as CASSRDIRSYEQYF.

The chain has TRBV11-3 and TRBJ2-2; 7 nucleotides align to TRBD1. J lost 0 bases, V lost 4 bases, and 8 bases had no gene match. The CDR3 covers 17 residues. Germline V gene sequence: CDR1 SGHNT, CDR2 YENEEA. CDR3 sequence (DNA): TGTGCCAGCAGCTCCGGTTCAGGGACAGCGAACACCGGGGAGCTGTTTTTT. Its translation is CASSSGSGTANTGELFF.